The clone carrying this T cell receptor beta chain was found once. Its antigen is unidentified. The record originates from a study of T cell responses to AZD1222 COVID-19 vaccine. Whole-study results and caveats: The study identified only five to seven AZD1222 recipients as seropositive at baseline.

The CDR3 runs to 13 residues. Germline V gives CDR1 SGHVS, CDR2 FNYEAQ. With 3 bases clipped from V and 4 bases from J, the junction kept 1 base outside the gene matches. Sequenced by immunoSEQ multiplex PCR; TCRdb stores in-frame clones only, minus some. Of about 70,000 clones listed, more than 75% are singletons. This rearrangement joins TRBV7-6 to TRBJ1-1; 8 nucleotides match TRBD1. This TCR was sampled from an adult who received the MenACWY meningococcal vaccine as a control. This sample comprised peripheral blood, obtained 28 days after the second dose of the MenACWY control vaccine. In nucleotides, the CDR3 is TGTGCCAGCAGCTTTCAGGGGGCCACTGAAGCTTTCTTT. It specifies CASSFQGATEAFF. The variable domain in full, completed from reference TRBV7-6 and TRBJ1-1, reads GAGVSQSPRYKVTKRGQDVALRCDPISGHVSLYWYRQALGQGPEFLTYFNYEAQQDKSGLPNDRFSAERPEGSISTLTIQRTEQRDSAMYRCASSFQGATEAFFGQGTRLTVV.